A selection of T cell receptor beta chains follows, all from one sample in a study of control samples from healthy donors and cancer patients. This table comes from immunoSEQ multiplex PCR, and its TCRdb copy is limited to in-frame clones, with some not included. The sample has 100,000 or so clones, roughly 80% seen once. The specimen was blood. These receptors were obtained from a woman aged 50 to 60 in good health. CDR3s include the opening cysteine and the closing phenylalanine or tryptophan. The order of the fields is V gene, CDR3 length, J gene, CDR3 protein.

TRBV23-1	15	TRBJ1-1	CASSQPRGGNTEAFF
TRBV18	14	TRBJ2-7	CASSPLLAGGEQYF
TRBV20-1	16	TRBJ2-3	CSASNQRGEYTDTQYF
TRBV11-2	13	TRBJ2-5	CASSWGQKETQYF
TRBV30	13	TRBJ2-1	CAWTGGSSNEQFF
TRBV4-1	16	TRBJ1-1	CASSPIGRGRVTEAFF
TRBV7-3	14	TRBJ2-3	CASSLGSSFDTQYF
TRBV7-9	11	TRBJ2-7	CASSLVGEQYF
TRBV19	14	TRBJ1-2	CASSGRQGARGYTF
TRBV28	16	TRBJ2-1	CASSPFSGGAGNEQFF
TRBV7-2	14	TRBJ1-4	CASSFKGATEKLFF
TRBV11-3	16	TRBJ2-3	CASSSGGFGGADTQYF
TRBV7-2	13	TRBJ2-4	CASRQGLENIQYF
TRBV25-1	14	TRBJ1-6	CASSGRQGFSPLHF
TRBV2	14	TRBJ2-7	CASRTSGRGIEQYF
TRBV7-2	12	TRBJ2-3	CASSPNTDTQYF
TRBV6-6	14	TRBJ2-3	CASNQGTHQGTQYF
TRBV7-3	13	TRBJ1-1	CASSPTGGTEAFF
TRBV19	13	TRBJ2-1	CASSRGHGNEQFF
TRBV11-2	14	TRBJ1-5	CASSRTGYNQPQHF
TRBV7-8	14	TRBJ2-3	CASSLDRGTDTQYF
TRBV4-1	13	TRBJ2-5	CASSQGTVETQYF
TRBV7-8	17	TRBJ2-3	CASSSLRAGESTDTQYF
TRBV24-1	16	TRBJ2-5	CATSDWERSGQETQYF
TRBV18	14	TRBJ1-1	CASSPDRGIGEAFF
TRBV12-3/TRBV12-4	12	TRBJ2-5	CASSLNQETQYF
TRBV2	14	TRBJ1-1	CASSIDRVNTEAFF
TRBV6-6	16	TRBJ2-2	CASSPPGQGSPGELFF
TRBV6-2/TRBV6-3	13	TRBJ1-2	CASSIGTDYGYTF
TRBV6-4	18	TRBJ2-1	CASSDLAGQGRTHNEQFF
TRBV19	15	TRBJ2-3	CASNLQGASTDTQYF
TRBV7-2	14	TRBJ2-5	CASREGQGPLSQYF
TRBV28	15	TRBJ1-5	CAAARQGTSGQPQHF
TRBV9	15	TRBJ1-1	CASSVGSGMNTEAFF
TRBV5-4	14	TRBJ2-3	CASSLSGDADTQYF
TRBV27	13	TRBJ1-4	CATRQGAGEKLFF
TRBV5-8	15	TRBJ1-1	CASSFQTGQNTEAFF
TRBV29-1	14	TRBJ2-5	CSVRDLSNRETQYF
TRBV7-2	15	TRBJ1-5	CASRQDRFSNQPQHF
TRBV19	11	TRBJ1-5	CASSQNQPQHF
TRBV6-1	16	TRBJ1-5	CASSEAATDSNQPQHF